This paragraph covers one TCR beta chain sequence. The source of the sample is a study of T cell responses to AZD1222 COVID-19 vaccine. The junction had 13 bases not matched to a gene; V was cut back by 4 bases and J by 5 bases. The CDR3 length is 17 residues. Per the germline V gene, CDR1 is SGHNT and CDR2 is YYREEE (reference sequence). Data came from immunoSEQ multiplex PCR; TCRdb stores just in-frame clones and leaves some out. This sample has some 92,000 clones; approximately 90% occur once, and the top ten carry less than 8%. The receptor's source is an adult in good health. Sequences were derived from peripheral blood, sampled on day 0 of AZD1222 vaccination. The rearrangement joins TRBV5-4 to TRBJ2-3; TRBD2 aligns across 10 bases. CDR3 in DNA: TGTGCCAGCAGCCCCGCCCCCCTAAGCGGGAGGGGAGATACGCAGTATTTT. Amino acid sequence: CASSPAPLSGRGDTQYF. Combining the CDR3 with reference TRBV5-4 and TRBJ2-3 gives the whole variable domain ETGVTQSPTHLIKTRGQQVTLRCSSQSGHNTVSWYQQALGQGPQFIFQYYREEENGRGNFPPRFSGLQFPNYSSELNVNALELDDSALYLCASSPAPLSGRGDTQYFGPGTRLTVL.